This T cell receptor beta chain was obtained from a study of T cells in Graves' hyperthyroidism and ophthalmopathy. Amplification of TCR beta CDR3 regions was performed using RNA transcripts as template. HTBI primers drove first-round RT-PCR of the TCR CDR3. TCRdb processed the multiplex PCR reads anew with MiXCR; each CDR3 protein has one entry. Of around 340,000 distinct CDR3 sequences listed, roughly a sixth are singletons. The hyperthyroidism patients had all been newly diagnosed, and their disease duration was under 2 months. Their ages ranged from 18 to 65 years. This CDR3 is built from 16 residues. Germline CDR1 and CDR2: SGHDT and YYEEEE. The trim removed 3 bases at V and 10 bases at J, leaving 12 bases unmatched. This clonotype has a count of ten or more.

The origin of this receptor is a woman aged 25 to 39 with Graves' hyperthyroidism that later progressed to Graves' ophthalmopathy. The chain uses TRBV5-6 and TRBJ1-6; 8 bases map to TRBD1. The sequenced material came from blood. CDR3 nucleotide sequence: TGTGCCAGCAGCTACCGGGACAGGACGTTGAAGTCACCCCTCCACTTT. Its translation: CASSYRDRTLKSPLHF.